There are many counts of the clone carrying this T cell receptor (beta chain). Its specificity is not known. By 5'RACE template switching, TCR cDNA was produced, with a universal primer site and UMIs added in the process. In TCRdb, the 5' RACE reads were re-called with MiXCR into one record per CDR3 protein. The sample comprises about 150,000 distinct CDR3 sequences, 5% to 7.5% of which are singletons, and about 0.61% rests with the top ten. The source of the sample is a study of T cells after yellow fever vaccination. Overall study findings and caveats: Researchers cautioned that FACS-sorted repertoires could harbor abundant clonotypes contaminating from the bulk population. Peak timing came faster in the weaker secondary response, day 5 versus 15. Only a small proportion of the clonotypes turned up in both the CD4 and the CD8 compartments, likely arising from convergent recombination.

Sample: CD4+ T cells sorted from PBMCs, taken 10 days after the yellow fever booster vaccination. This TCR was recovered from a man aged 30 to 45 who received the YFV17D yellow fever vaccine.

Written as DNA, the CDR3 is TGTGCCAGCAGTTTATCCAGCGGGAGCAACGAGCAGTACTTC. Translation: CASSLSSGSNEQYF. This chain joins TRBV12-3 or TRBV12-4 and TRBJ2-7, with TRBD2 matching 8 bases. The CDR3 totals 14 residues. Trimming at V came to 2 bases and at J to 5 bases, leaving 5 bases not matched to a gene.